The clone carrying this TCR beta chain showed up just a few times. The antigen is not known. The authors amplified TCR beta CDR3 regions from RNA transcripts. The workflow started with a first-round RT-PCR run with HTBI primers and then moved on to a second-round multiplex PCR. TCRdb independently ran MiXCR on the multiplex PCR reads; one entry per CDR3 protein. The data hold about 600,000 distinct CDR3 sequences, with roughly 39% observed a single time. This specimen belongs to a study of Graves' ophthalmopathy and Graves' hyperthyroidism. Trimming pared 6 bases from V and 3 bases from J, leaving 11 bases between. There are 14 residues in the CDR3. CDR1 is SGHTA, CDR2 FQGTGA, per germline. Study-wide results and caveats: The model achieved about 64% sensitivity and 72.22% specificity for ophthalmopathy progression. A model of 13 signatures distinguished ophthalmopathy from stable hyperthyroidism at around 91% sensitivity and approximately 81% specificity. Detection in blood was also observed for most expanded thyroid clonotypes above 0.001 frequency.

Exclusion criteria comprised other autoimmune diseases, uncontrolled infections, pregnancy or lactation in patients. The rearrangement joins TRBV7-3 to TRBJ2-2, with D perhaps TRBD1 (6 bases). Sequencing input: peripheral blood or thyroid tissue (not recorded which). The clonotype originates from an adult man with Graves' hyperthyroidism. For the CDR3, the DNA is TGTGCCAGCAGTCTGTACAGGGACACCGGGGAGCTGTTTTTT. Amino acid sequence: CASSLYRDTGELFF.